Sequencing of this T cell receptor beta chain was carried out in a study of blood T cells in healthy people across ages. General study results and limits: Greater diversity and more naive CD4+ cells were seen in long-lived donors than in aged donors. Diversity estimated from one million T cells was considered an underestimate.

The second PCR ran about 6 to 11 cycles with a sample-barcoded 5' primer and J-beta primers. Each cDNA molecule was tagged by a template-switch adaptor with 12 random nucleotides. A single record per CDR3 protein comes from TCRdb applying MiXCR to the 5' RACE reads. This table holds under 850,000 distinct CDR3 sequences, under 40% found once. Note on this clonotype: Its cognate antigen is unknown.

Germline CDR1 and CDR2: MNHEY and SMNVEV (reference sequence). Trimming removed 5 bases from V and 11 bases from J, with 18 bases in between. There are 13 residues in the CDR3. The genes are TRBV27 and TRBJ2-5; D possibly corresponds to TRBD2 (5 bases). The source is a man aged 18 to 29 in good health. The sequencing input was blood. CDR3 coding DNA: TGTGCCAGCAGTGTAGGGCGGGCCAATGAGCAGTACTTC. It is translated as CASSVGRANEQYF.